This paragraph reports one T cell receptor beta chain. Its matching antigen is unknown. There are 14 residues in the CDR3. The germline V gene has CDR1 SEHNR and CDR2 FQNEAQ (reference sequence). V shed 9 bases and J 2 bases; nucleotides not matched to a gene: 10. These data come from a study of T cell responses to AZD1222 COVID-19 vaccine. Findings of the study overall: It was only after the peak T cell response that any repertoires were sampled.

The protocol was immunoSEQ multiplex PCR, while the TCRdb copy is restricted to in-frame clones and leaves out a portion. Found here are about 260,000 clones, approximately 93% of them singletons; the top ten hold 0.55%. V usage is TRBV7-9 and J usage is TRBJ2-7, with 7 bases matching TRBD2. Sequences were derived from peripheral blood, sampled on day 0 of AZD1222 vaccination. The clonotype comes from an adult in good health. In DNA, the CDR3 is TGTGCCAGTTCGGGCGGGAGCACCCCCTACGAGCAGTACTTC. Translated, it gives CASSGGSTPYEQYF. Based on the CDR3 plus reference TRBV7-9 and TRBJ2-7, the full variable domain is DTGVSQNPRHKITKRGQNVTFRCDPISEHNRLYWYRQTLGQGPEFLTYFQNEAQLEKSRLLSDRFSAERPKGSFSTLEIQRTEQGDSAMYLCASSGGSTPYEQYFGPGTRLTVT.